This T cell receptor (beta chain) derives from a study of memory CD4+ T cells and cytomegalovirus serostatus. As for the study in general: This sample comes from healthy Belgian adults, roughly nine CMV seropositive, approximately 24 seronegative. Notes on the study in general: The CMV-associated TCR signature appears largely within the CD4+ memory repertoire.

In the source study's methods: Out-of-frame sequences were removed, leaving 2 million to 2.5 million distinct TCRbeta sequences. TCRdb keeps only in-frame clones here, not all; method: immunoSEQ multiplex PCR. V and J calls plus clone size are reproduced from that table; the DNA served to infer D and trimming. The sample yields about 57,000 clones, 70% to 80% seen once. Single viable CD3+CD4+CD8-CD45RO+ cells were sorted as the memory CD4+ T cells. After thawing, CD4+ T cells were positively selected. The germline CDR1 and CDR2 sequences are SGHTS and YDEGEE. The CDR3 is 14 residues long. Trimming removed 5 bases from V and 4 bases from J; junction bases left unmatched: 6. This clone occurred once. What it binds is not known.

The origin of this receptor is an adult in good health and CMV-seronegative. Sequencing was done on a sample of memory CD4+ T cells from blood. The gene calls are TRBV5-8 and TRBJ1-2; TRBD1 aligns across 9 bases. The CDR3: CASSSTGGLYGYTF. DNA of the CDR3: TGTGCCAGCAGTTCGACAGGGGGACTCTATGGCTACACCTTC.